This T cell receptor (beta chain) comes out of a study of blood T cells in healthy people across ages. Primers used in a second PCR of roughly 6 to 12 cycles were a sample-barcoded 5' primer and a J-beta primer mix. TCRdb re-analysed the 5' RACE reads in MiXCR, keeping a single row per CDR3 protein. The sample includes 700,000 to 900,000 distinct CDR3 sequences, roughly 25% of them seen just once. Trimming cost V 6 bases and J 8 bases; bases outside gene matches: 6. The CDR3 runs to 15 residues. Germline V gene lookup returns CDR1 MDHEN and CDR2 SYDVKM. These data are also associated with another study on T cells of mothers and their children.

The sequencing sample was made of blood. The chain couples TRBV28 to TRBJ2-1; 14 positions agree with TRBD2. The TCR was taken from a boy aged 5-17 years in good health. In DNA, the CDR3 is TGTGCCAGCAGCCTCGGACTAGCGGGGGGCTATGAGCAGTTCTTC. It translates to CASSLGLAGGYEQFF.